This T cell receptor beta chain emerged from a study of shared clonotypes between healthy human individuals. Study summary: CD4 naive and CD4 memory each took three plates per donor, while CD8 naive took two and CD8 memory one.

Concerning this clone: What it recognizes is unknown.

Study-wide points: In general, naive subsets displayed greater estimated richness than memory subsets did. The study found lower generation probabilities in non-shared clonotypes than in those shared by all four donors.

CDR1 and CDR2 from the germline V gene are MDHEN and SYDVKM. The V end lost 8 bases, the J end lost 0 bases, and 13 bases lay between the germline ends. This CDR3 contains 14 residues. Clones were read by immunoSEQ multiplex PCR, and TCRdb kept only the in-frame ones, dropping some. The table includes approximately 92,000 clones, approximately 63% detected once. CD8 memory combined CD45RO+ cells with CCR7-negative CD45RA+ TemRA cells. The sequenced sample was memory CD8+ T cells sorted from blood. Subset reported: CD45RO+ cells pooled with CCR7-negative TemRA cells. The receptor was derived from a man aged 25 to 40 in good health. V gene TRBV28 combines with J gene TRBJ1-1; weak D call: TRBD1 (5 bases). The CDR3, as DNA: TGTGCCAGCGGCGACGGGGCATTGAACACTGAAGCTTTCTTT. It translates to CASGDGALNTEAFF.